The rows below give T cell receptor beta chains drawn from one sample of a study of T cells in localized non-small cell lung cancer. Assay used: immunoSEQ multiplex PCR; TCRdb lists only in-frame clones, some missing. There are roughly 71,000 clones in the sample; roughly nine tenths occur only once, and about a fifth lies in the top ten. The starting material was peripheral blood, obtained before any cancer treatment. Receptor source: a male donor aged 60 or older with stage III squamous cell lung carcinoma. Both conserved end residues are part of each CDR3. D genes are given only for firm matches. Clone size appears in some rows only: once, few, many, or a class for an expanded clone.

len: 14; d_gene: TRBD2; abundance: -; j_gene: TRBJ2-1; v_gene: TRBV2; CDR3aa: CASKRSGGAHEQFF; CDR3nt: TGTGCCAGCAAACGGAGCGGGGGGGCGCATGAGCAGTTCTTC
len: 16; d_gene: -; abundance: -; j_gene: TRBJ1-3; v_gene: TRBV4-1; CDR3aa: CASSQVLRDSGNTIYF; CDR3nt: TGCGCCAGCAGCCAAGTGTTAAGGGATTCTGGAAACACCATATATTTT
len: 13; d_gene: -; abundance: -; j_gene: TRBJ2-5; v_gene: TRBV18; CDR3aa: CASSSGEKETQYF; CDR3nt: TGTGCCAGCTCATCAGGGGAGAAGGAGACCCAGTACTTC
len: 14; d_gene: TRBD1; abundance: -; j_gene: TRBJ2-2; v_gene: TRBV5-1; CDR3aa: CASSLDRGTGELFF; CDR3nt: TGCGCCAGCAGCTTGGACAGGGGAACCGGGGAGCTGTTTTTT
len: 15; d_gene: TRBD1; abundance: -; j_gene: TRBJ1-4; v_gene: TRBV18; CDR3aa: CASSPLGQGQEKLFF; CDR3nt: TGTGCCAGCTCACCATTAGGACAGGGGCAGGAAAAACTGTTTTTT
len: 11; d_gene: -; abundance: -; j_gene: TRBJ1-1; v_gene: TRBV6-5; CDR3aa: CASSQYREAFF; CDR3nt: TGTGCCAGCAGTCAGTACAGGGAAGCTTTCTTT
len: 15; d_gene: -; abundance: -; j_gene: TRBJ2-1; v_gene: TRBV5-1; CDR3aa: CASSSTGSSYNEQFF; CDR3nt: TGCGCCAGCAGCTCCACCGGGAGCTCCTACAATGAGCAGTTCTTC
len: 17; d_gene: -; abundance: -; j_gene: TRBJ1-3; v_gene: TRBV9; CDR3aa: CASSVGGRTDSGNTIYF; CDR3nt: TGTGCCAGCAGCGTAGGGGGTCGGACCGACTCTGGAAACACCATATATTTT
len: 15; d_gene: -; abundance: -; j_gene: TRBJ2-3; v_gene: TRBV5-1; CDR3aa: CASSSTPDRGDTQYF; CDR3nt: TGCGCCAGCAGCTCGACTCCGGACCGAGGAGATACGCAGTATTTT
len: 15; d_gene: TRBD1; abundance: -; j_gene: TRBJ1-1; v_gene: TRBV14; CDR3aa: CASSDWGQMNTEAFF; CDR3nt: TGTGCCAGCAGCGATTGGGGACAGATGAACACTGAAGCTTTCTTT
len: 14; d_gene: -; abundance: -; j_gene: TRBJ2-7; v_gene: TRBV6-5; CDR3aa: CASSYGAASYEQYF; CDR3nt: TGTGCCAGCAGTTACGGCGCAGCCTCCTACGAGCAGTACTTC
len: 13; d_gene: -; abundance: -; j_gene: TRBJ1-2; v_gene: TRBV4-2; CDR3aa: CASSHDGGRGYTF; CDR3nt: TGTGCCAGCAGCCACGACGGGGGACGTGGCTACACCTTC
len: 18; d_gene: TRBD2; abundance: -; j_gene: TRBJ2-2; v_gene: TRBV7-9; CDR3aa: CASSFPSGGPMNTGELFF; CDR3nt: TGTGCCAGCAGCTTCCCTAGCGGGGGCCCCATGAACACCGGGGAGCTGTTTTTT
len: 15; d_gene: -; abundance: -; j_gene: TRBJ1-2; v_gene: TRBV7-2; CDR3aa: CASSVGRRLNYGYTF; CDR3nt: TGTGCCAGCAGCGTAGGGCGGAGACTTAACTATGGCTACACCTTC
len: 12; d_gene: -; abundance: few; j_gene: TRBJ1-2; v_gene: TRBV19; CDR3aa: CASSDGIYGYTF; CDR3nt: TGTGCCAGTAGTGACGGGATTTATGGCTACACCTTC
len: 16; d_gene: -; abundance: -; j_gene: TRBJ2-1; v_gene: TRBV6-5; CDR3aa: CASSFRRFGSYNEQFF; CDR3nt: TGTGCCAGCAGTTTCAGGCGGTTCGGCTCCTACAATGAGCAGTTCTTC
len: 14; d_gene: TRBD1; abundance: -; j_gene: TRBJ1-1; v_gene: TRBV29-1; CDR3aa: CSVDGTGMNTEAFF; CDR3nt: TGCAGCGTGGACGGGACAGGAATGAACACTGAAGCTTTCTTT
len: 14; d_gene: TRBD2; abundance: -; j_gene: TRBJ2-1; v_gene: TRBV7-8; CDR3aa: CASSLGLAGGRQFF; CDR3nt: TGTGCCAGCAGCTTAGGGCTAGCGGGGGGACGGCAGTTCTTC
len: 16; d_gene: TRBD1; abundance: -; j_gene: TRBJ2-2; v_gene: TRBV11-1; CDR3aa: CASSLLRGSNTGELFF; CDR3nt: TGTGCCAGCAGCTTACTCAGGGGGTCGAACACCGGGGAGCTGTTTTTT
len: 13; d_gene: -; abundance: -; j_gene: TRBJ2-3; v_gene: TRBV19; CDR3aa: CASSGGLTDTQYF; CDR3nt: TGTGCCAGTAGTGGGGGGCTCACAGATACGCAGTATTTT
len: 17; d_gene: -; abundance: once; j_gene: TRBJ1-2; v_gene: TRBV10-2; CDR3aa: CASSEPGQSGGYRGYTF; CDR3nt: TGCGCCAGCAGTGAACCGGGACAATCGGGAGGTTATCGTGGCTACACCTTC
len: 13; d_gene: TRBD1; abundance: -; j_gene: TRBJ1-5; v_gene: TRBV6-5; CDR3aa: CASSGDREQPQHF; CDR3nt: TGTGCCAGCAGTGGGGACAGGGAGCAGCCCCAGCATTTT
len: 13; d_gene: -; abundance: -; j_gene: TRBJ1-6; v_gene: TRBV6-5; CDR3aa: CASSRQADSPLHF; CDR3nt: TGTGCCAGCAGTCGACAGGCCGATTCACCCCTCCACTTT
len: 12; d_gene: -; abundance: -; j_gene: TRBJ2-5; v_gene: TRBV18; CDR3aa: CASSPSPETQYF; CDR3nt: TGTGCCAGCTCACCGAGCCCAGAGACCCAGTACTTC
len: 15; d_gene: TRBD2; abundance: -; j_gene: TRBJ2-2; v_gene: TRBV27; CDR3aa: CASKPRGGNTGELFF; CDR3nt: TGTGCCAGCAAGCCCCGGGGGGGGAACACCGGGGAGCTGTTTTTT
len: 16; d_gene: TRBD2; abundance: -; j_gene: TRBJ2-1; v_gene: TRBV5-6; CDR3aa: CASSFLLPSGHTTEFF; CDR3nt: TGTGCCAGCAGCTTTCTCCTTCCTAGCGGCCATACGACCGAGTTCTTC
len: 14; d_gene: -; abundance: -; j_gene: TRBJ2-2; v_gene: TRBV11-2; CDR3aa: CASSLERAGGELFF; CDR3nt: TGTGCCAGCAGCTTAGAACGAGCTGGCGGGGAGCTGTTTTTT
len: 11; d_gene: -; abundance: -; j_gene: TRBJ2-1; v_gene: TRBV29-1; CDR3aa: CSVGDYNEQFF; CDR3nt: TGCAGCGTTGGCGACTACAATGAGCAGTTCTTC
len: 14; d_gene: TRBD1; abundance: -; j_gene: TRBJ2-5; v_gene: TRBV6-5; CDR3aa: CASSLGTGEETQYF; CDR3nt: TGTGCCAGCAGCCTGGGGACAGGGGAAGAGACCCAGTACTTC
len: 14; d_gene: -; abundance: -; j_gene: TRBJ1-5; v_gene: TRBV30; CDR3aa: CAWGWGASNQPQHF; CDR3nt: TGTGCCTGGGGCTGGGGGGCAAGCAATCAGCCCCAGCATTTT
len: 16; d_gene: -; abundance: -; j_gene: TRBJ2-3; v_gene: TRBV12-5; CDR3aa: CASGSARPYPTDTQYF; CDR3nt: TGTGCTAGTGGTTCCGCCCGGCCCTACCCGACAGATACGCAGTATTTT
len: 14; d_gene: -; abundance: -; j_gene: TRBJ1-1; v_gene: TRBV5-4; CDR3aa: CASSPAQGNTEAFF; CDR3nt: TGTGCCAGCAGCCCCGCGCAGGGCAACACTGAAGCTTTCTTT
len: 14; d_gene: -; abundance: -; j_gene: TRBJ2-7; v_gene: TRBV23-1; CDR3aa: CASSLPGRTYEQYF; CDR3nt: TGCGCCAGCAGTCTCCCGGGACGGACCTACGAGCAGTACTTC
len: 15; d_gene: TRBD1; abundance: -; j_gene: TRBJ2-2; v_gene: TRBV19; CDR3aa: CASSGYRGGTGELFF; CDR3nt: TGTGCCAGTAGTGGGTACAGGGGTGGCACCGGGGAGCTGTTTTTT
len: 15; d_gene: -; abundance: few; j_gene: TRBJ1-3; v_gene: TRBV5-1; CDR3aa: CASSLPRDPGNTIYF; CDR3nt: TGCGCCAGCAGCTTGCCCAGGGACCCTGGAAACACCATATATTTT
len: 15; d_gene: -; abundance: few; j_gene: TRBJ2-1; v_gene: TRBV7-3; CDR3aa: CASSRSAGSHNEQFF; CDR3nt: TGTGCCAGCAGTCGTAGCGCGGGAAGTCACAATGAGCAGTTCTTC
len: 13; d_gene: TRBD1; abundance: -; j_gene: TRBJ1-4; v_gene: TRBV29-1; CDR3aa: CSARTGGNEKLFF; CDR3nt: TGCAGCGCACGGACAGGGGGTAATGAAAAACTGTTTTTT
len: 15; d_gene: TRBD1; abundance: -; j_gene: TRBJ1-3; v_gene: TRBV28; CDR3aa: CASSPDREFGNTIYF; CDR3nt: TGTGCCAGCAGCCCAGACAGGGAGTTTGGAAACACCATATATTTT
len: 16; d_gene: -; abundance: -; j_gene: TRBJ1-2; v_gene: TRBV5-5; CDR3aa: CASSLEGGRLAYGYTF; CDR3nt: TGTGCCAGCAGCTTGGAAGGCGGCAGGCTGGCTTATGGCTACACCTTC
len: 16; d_gene: -; abundance: -; j_gene: TRBJ1-2; v_gene: TRBV7-8; CDR3aa: CASSLAKRAGSWGYTF; CDR3nt: TGTGCCAGCAGCTTAGCGAAGAGGGCAGGGTCTTGGGGCTACACCTTC
len: 16; d_gene: -; abundance: -; j_gene: TRBJ2-7; v_gene: TRBV2; CDR3aa: CASSDYLRGGRYEQYF; CDR3nt: TGTGCCAGCAGTGATTATTTGAGGGGTGGTCGGTACGAGCAGTACTTC